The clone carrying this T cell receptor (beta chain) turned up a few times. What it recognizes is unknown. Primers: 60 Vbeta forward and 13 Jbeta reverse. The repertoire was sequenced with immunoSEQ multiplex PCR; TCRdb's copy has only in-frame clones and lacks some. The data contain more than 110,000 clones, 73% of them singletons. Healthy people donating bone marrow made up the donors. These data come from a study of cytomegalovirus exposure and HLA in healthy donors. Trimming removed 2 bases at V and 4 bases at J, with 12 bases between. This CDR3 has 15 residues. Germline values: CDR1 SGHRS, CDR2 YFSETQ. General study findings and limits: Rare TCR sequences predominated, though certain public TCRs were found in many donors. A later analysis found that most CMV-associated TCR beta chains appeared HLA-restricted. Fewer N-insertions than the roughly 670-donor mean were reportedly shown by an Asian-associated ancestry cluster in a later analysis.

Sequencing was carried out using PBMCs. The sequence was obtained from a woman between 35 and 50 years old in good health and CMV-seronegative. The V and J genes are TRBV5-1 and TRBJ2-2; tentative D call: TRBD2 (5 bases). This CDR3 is CASSFNPEGTGELFF. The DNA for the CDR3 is TGCGCCAGCAGCTTTAACCCTGAGGGCACCGGGGAGCTGTTTTTT.